This record looks at one T cell receptor beta chain sequence and its context. Its antigen specificity is not known. Within one base of it there is no much larger clone, and no base qualities were kept. CDR1 SGHRS and CDR2 YFSETQ were looked up in the germline V gene. From the cysteine through the phenylalanine, the CDR3 covers 14 amino acids. Here the CDR3 DNA is all that survives: 42 bases in frame from base 1. The trim is 4 bases for V and 8 bases for J, with a gap of 16 bases between the germline ends. The sample is drawn from a study of CD8 T cells in Susac syndrome (dated by TCRdb to between 2017 and 2020). Describing the broader study: Among the sequenced Susac syndrome patients, about 6 had clinically active disease and under 10 were in clinical remission. At the time of blood withdrawal, Susac syndrome patients were either therapy-naive, taking corticosteroids (with some also receiving IVIg), or on IVIg alone. The study used repertoire sequencing to test whether antigen drove CD8+ T cell activation and differentiation in Susac syndrome. Study-level results and caveats: No clonal expansion was detected in the CD4+ T cell repertoire of Susac syndrome patients. The number of individuals in the TCR sequencing and HLA analysis was recognized as being relatively small.

RNA was extracted with the RNeasy kit and 0.5 to 1 ug was reverse transcribed using random hexamers. The immunoSEQ multiplex PCR assay, which covers 54 Vbeta and 13 Jbeta segments, was used to amplify TCR beta CDR3 regions. PCR amplification bias was corrected using a synthetic template baseline for primer optimization and computational correction. On the authors' methods: Reads were annotated to V, D and J genes per IMGT and analyzed with immunoSEQ Analyzer, keeping only productive sequences. Clonality was computed as one minus Shannon entropy normalized by log2 of the number of productive unique sequences. Public and private clones were assessed among the 100 most prevalent clones of each patient and control. A clone was defined as Susac-specific if it was absent from the healthy and MS cohorts, from over a thousand published viral clones and from other ImmuneACCESS disease sequences. TCRdb redid the processing of the public reads, applying fastp at Q25 and MiXCR, and retained in-frame beta chains. Rows are unified per CDR3 protein, each entry keeping the most common DNA and genes. What appears here as the V and J calls and clone size reflects TCRdb's work, not the paper's. The sample includes some 94,000 distinct CDR3 sequences, with roughly 94% observed a single time. The biggest ten clones account for 0.3% to 0.35% of the sample.

Peripheral blood CD8+ and CD4+ T cells from healthy donors, Susac syndrome patients and multiple sclerosis patients were profiled by high-throughput TCR beta sequencing. The Susac syndrome patients fulfilled recently defined diagnostic criteria for either definite or probable disease. Bulk CD8+ and CD4+ T cells were purified magnetically by negative isolation, whereas CD8+ TEMRA cells were enriched by FACS. Blood was drawn into EDTA tubes, processed within 24 hours, and PBMCs were isolated by density gradient centrifugation. PBMCs intended for TCR sequencing were frozen in liquid nitrogen and were later thawed in a 37 degrees C water bath. A purity of at least 90% was achieved for sorted or isolated CD4+, CD8+ and CD8+ TEMRA cells.

This receptor was taken from a human donor with Susac syndrome. The sample comprised CD4+ T cells from PBMCs. The sequence joins TRBV5-1 to TRBJ2-1, with the D gene possibly TRBD1 or TRBD2, each one fitting 6 bases. The CDR3 amino acid sequence is: CASSTRGPGDEQFF. The DNA sequence is TGCGCCAGCAGCACCCGGGGGCCAGGGGATGAGCAGTTCTTC. Extended through the reference TRBV5-1 and TRBJ2-1 proteins, this CDR3 yields the full variable domain: KAGVTQTPRYLIKTRGQQVTLSCSPISGHRSVSWYQQTPGQGLQFLFEYFSETQRNKGNFPGRFSGRQFSNSRSEMNVSTLELGDSALYLCASSTRGPGDEQFFGPGTRLTVL.